Following are 2 T cell receptor beta chains from one sample sequenced in a study of radiotherapy plus CTLA-4 blockade in lung cancer. Sequencing was performed with immunoSEQ multiplex PCR; in TCRdb, only in-frame clones are kept and a portion is missing. The sample has 70,000 to 95,000 clones, about 88% seen once. The sample consisted of peripheral blood, taken from a patient treated with radiotherapy plus ipilimumab. The receptor set was obtained from a human donor with non-small cell lung cancer that progressed on radiotherapy plus ipilimumab.

The rearrangement links TRBV9 to TRBJ1-1; D call uncertain. Trimming left V 4 bases short and J 4 bases short, with 11 bases between. The CDR3 sequence is 13 residues long. The germline gives CDR1 SGDLS, CDR2 YYNGEE. The DNA for the CDR3 is TGTGCCAGCAGCCCCGGGCCGGGCACTGAAGCTTTCTTT. Translation: CASSPGPGTEAFF. Filled out from reference TRBV9 and TRBJ1-1, the complete variable domain reads DSGVTQTPKHLITATGQRVTLRCSPRSGDLSVYWYQQSLDQGLQFLIQYYNGEERAKGNILERFSAQQFPDLHSELNLSSLELGDSALYFCASSPGPGTEAFFGQGTRLTVV.

The chain has TRBV5-5 and TRBJ2-5, with D tentatively TRBD1 (5 bases). CDR3 length equals 15 residues. Trimming cost V 1 base and J 2 bases, with 12 bases left between them. Germline values: CDR1 SGHKS, CDR2 YYEKEE (reference sequence). The CDR3 DNA sequence: TGTGCCAGCAGCTTGTGGACGGCAGGGCAAGAGACCCAGTACTTC. Translation: CASSLWTAGQETQYF.